A single sample gave rise to the 29 T cell receptor beta chains below, sequenced in a study of blood T cell repertoires in COVID-19. Method: immunoSEQ multiplex PCR; TCRdb's copy keeps in-frame clones and lacks some. The sample includes tens of thousands of clones, around three quarters seen only once; the top ten take 25% to 40%. Sequencing was carried out using peripheral blood. The receptors shown here come from a woman aged 80 or over with acute or convalescent COVID-19.

To note about this clone: Germline and junction disagree at one end, which may indicate a read error. The chain is built from TRBV24-1 and TRBJ2-1, with 9 nucleotides matching TRBD1. Germline V lookup: CDR1 KGHDR, CDR2 SFDVKD. The CDR3 is 11 amino acids. CDR3: CATPPGQGRVF. In DNA form, the CDR3 reads TGTGCCACCCCCCCGGGACAGGGAAGGGTCTTC.

This chain connects TRBV19 to TRBJ1-6; TRBD1 is a possible D gene (6 bases). The CDR3 is 14 amino acids. Germline CDR1 and CDR2: LNHDA and SQIVND (reference sequence). The V and J ends lost 3 bases and 9 bases respectively, with 12 bases between them. The chain's CDR3 is CASSMDSRGSPLHF. The DNA for the CDR3 is TGTGCCAGTAGTATGGACAGTAGGGGTTCACCCCTCCACTTT.

The chain is built from TRBV7-9 and TRBJ2-1, with D uncertain. Germline V gives CDR1 SEHNR, CDR2 FQNEAQ (reference sequence). The V end lost 3 bases, the J end lost 6 bases, and 9 bases lay between the germline ends. This CDR3 has 13 amino acids. CDR3 in DNA: TGTGCCAGCAGCTTCGAGGTCTCCAATGAGCAGTTCTTC. It codes for CASSFEVSNEQFF.

The chain couples TRBV6-2 or TRBV6-3 to TRBJ2-2; D possibly corresponds to TRBD1 (6 bases). The CDR3 spans 17 residues. The germline V gene encodes CDR1 MNHEY and CDR2 SVGEGT. V dropped 2 bases and J dropped 0 bases, with 13 bases sitting between them. The CDR3 is CASSYLSGHTNTGELFF. The CDR3 coding sequence is TGTGCCAGCAGTTACCTATCGGGACACACGAACACCGGGGAGCTGTTTTTT.

This chain connects TRBV5-1 to TRBJ2-7; 9 bases align to TRBD1. The CDR3 runs 13 residues. V was clipped by 6 bases and J by 4 bases; unmatched bases: 5. CDR1 SGHRS and CDR2 YFSETQ come from the germline V gene. The CDR3 DNA sequence: TGCGCCAGCACCCAGGGACAGGGTTACGAGCAGTACTTC. As protein: CASTQGQGYEQYF. The complete variable domain, with remaining parts taken from reference TRBV5-1 and TRBJ2-7, reads KAGVTQTPRYLIKTRGQQVTLSCSPISGHRSVSWYQQTPGQGLQFLFEYFSETQRNKGNFPGRFSGRQFSNSRSEMNVSTLELGDSALYLCASTQGQGYEQYFGPGTRLTVT.

This chain joins TRBV7-6 and TRBJ1-5; D is perhaps TRBD1 (6 bases). V was pared by 3 bases and J by 1 base, with 13 bases between. Germline loops: CDR1 SGHVS, CDR2 FNYEAQ. The CDR3 runs to 16 residues. The CDR3 bases are TGTGCCAGCAGCTTGACTACTGGACAGAGCAATCAGCCCCAGCATTTT. This gives the protein CASSLTTGQSNQPQHF.

The chain uses TRBV30 and TRBJ2-7; D is unresolved. Germline V gene data show CDR1 as GTSNPN and CDR2 as SVGIG (reference sequence). Trimming took off 2 bases at V and 2 bases at J, with 28 bases between the two ends. The CDR3 covers 19 residues. CDR3 protein: CAWSPTILRTGQRPYEQYF. In DNA form, the CDR3 reads TGTGCCTGGAGTCCCACAATCCTTCGAACGGGTCAACGGCCCTACGAGCAGTACTTC.

The chain joins TRBV7-9 to TRBJ2-5; the match to TRBD2 covers 11 bases. CDR1 and CDR2 from the germline V gene are SEHNR and FQNEAQ (reference sequence). Unmatched junction bases numbered 12, after V lost 1 base and J lost 5 bases. The length of the CDR3 is 18 residues. CDR3 bases: TGTGCCAGCAGCTTAGGAGGCCATAGCGGGAGGGCGGGGGAGACCCAGTACTTC. This translates into CASSLGGHSGRAGETQYF.

The chain is built from TRBV11-2 and TRBJ2-7; maybe TRBD2 (6 bases). CDR1 is SGHAT, CDR2 FQNNGV, per germline. V dropped 5 bases and J dropped 2 bases, with 25 bases sitting between them. The CDR3 loop spans 18 amino acids. As DNA, the CDR3 is TGTGCCAGCAGCCCAGTGGGGAGGACAAGAGGTTTCACCTACGAGCAGTACTTC. Translating it yields CASSPVGRTRGFTYEQYF.

The chain combines TRBV18 with TRBJ2-3, with 8 bases aligning to TRBD2. The CDR3 is 17 residues long. Looked up from germline, CDR1 is KGHSH and CDR2 is LQKENI. The trim removed 3 bases at V and 2 bases at J, leaving 10 bases unmatched. The CDR3 protein is CASSPLPAGLDTDTQYF. CDR3 sequence (DNA): TGTGCCAGCTCACCCCTGCCCGCGGGACTAGACACAGATACGCAGTATTTT.

The table lists this clone with a count of one. DNA for the CDR3: TGCAGTGCTAAGGGGCAAGAGACCCAGTACTTC. Protein sequence: CSAKGQETQYF. The genes are TRBV20-1 and TRBJ2-5; the D gene is possibly TRBD1 (5 bases). The CDR3 runs 11 residues. Trimming left V 4 bases short and J 2 bases short, with 5 bases between. The germline CDR1 and CDR2 sequences are DFQATT and SNEGSKA (reference sequence).

The chain carries TRBV9 and TRBJ2-3; TRBD2 aligns across 9 bases. Unmatched junction bases numbered 6, after V lost 0 bases and J lost 4 bases. The germline gives CDR1 SGDLS, CDR2 YYNGEE. The CDR3 is made up of 16 amino acids. This chain's CDR3 is CASSVDSGSFADTQYF. DNA of the CDR3: TGTGCCAGCAGCGTAGATAGCGGGAGTTTTGCAGATACGCAGTATTTT.

This clone was seen a single time. DNA of the CDR3: TGCGCCAGCAGTAAGGACAGCGCCGGGAACACTGAAGCTTTCTTT. This encodes CASSKDSAGNTEAFF. The V and J genes are TRBV10-1 and TRBJ1-1, with D possibly being TRBD1 (6 bases). Trimming took off 5 bases at V and 1 base at J, with 14 bases between the two ends. The length of the CDR3 is 15 residues. CDR1 is WNHNN, CDR2 SYGVQD, per germline (reference sequence).

The chain combines TRBV14 with TRBJ1-1; TRBD1 aligns across 11 bases. Germline-derived CDR1 and CDR2 are SGHDN and FVKESK. This CDR3 contains 17 residues. Trimming cost V 4 bases and J 4 bases; bases outside gene matches: 11. CDR3 residues: CASSLNGQGARTTEAFF. The CDR3 DNA is TGTGCCAGCAGCCTTAACGGACAGGGGGCGCGTACCACTGAAGCTTTCTTT.

This clone was recorded only once. The chain recombines TRBV11-2 with TRBJ2-1; 15 nucleotides align to TRBD2. The V segment lost 6 bases and the J segment 2 bases; nucleotides outside the gene matches: 8. Per the germline V gene, CDR1 is SGHAT and CDR2 is FQNNGV. The CDR3 runs to 18 residues. The CDR3 sequence is CASSPGTSGRLTYNEQFF. DNA of the CDR3: TGTGCCAGCAGTCCCGGGACTAGCGGGAGGCTCACCTACAATGAGCAGTTCTTC.

CDR3 in amino acids: CASRRNGDSTEAFF. CDR3 in DNA: TGTGCCAGCAGGCGAAATGGGGACAGCACTGAAGCTTTCTTT. This sequence joins TRBV2 and TRBJ1-1, with 7 bases that match TRBD1. CDR3 length: 14 residues. From germline, CDR1 is SNHLY and CDR2 FYNNEI. Trimming at V came to 6 bases and at J to 4 bases, leaving 8 bases not matched to a gene.

The genes are TRBV3-1 (or the pseudogene TRBV3-2) and TRBJ2-2; no clear D gene. Germline lookup yields CDR1 LGHDT and CDR2 YNNKEL (reference sequence). CDR3 length equals 12 residues. V lost 4 bases, J lost 6 bases, and 6 bases lay in between. The CDR3 region has the DNA TGTGCCAGCAGCCCCTTAGCCGGGGAGCTGTTTTTT. Translated, it gives CASSPLAGELFF.

The chain has TRBV12-3 or TRBV12-4 and TRBJ2-7, with 8 nucleotides matching TRBD1. With V trimmed by 8 bases and J by 7 bases, 4 bases remained unmatched. The CDR3 has 11 amino acids. The DNA for the CDR3 is TGTGCCAGCGGCAGGGGGCGAGAGCAGTACTTC. Translating gives CASGRGREQYF.

The chain uses TRBV11-2 and TRBJ2-1; weak D call: TRBD2 (7 bases). Per germline, CDR1 SGHAT and CDR2 FQNNGV. The CDR3 spans 15 residues. V was cut by 1 base and J by 8 bases, with 15 bases left in between. This chain's CDR3 is CASSLVGGGGDEQFF. The CDR3 DNA follows: TGTGCCAGCAGCTTAGTAGGAGGGGGGGGCGATGAGCAGTTCTTC.

The V gene is TRBV23-1, the J gene TRBJ2-3; a possible D gene is TRBD1 (6 bases). TRBV23-1 is marked as an open reading frame, function uncertain. The CDR3 spans 14 residues. V lost 2 bases and J lost 8, with 14 bases in between. The DNA of the CDR3 is TGCGCCAGCAGTCAACAGGGGACGGGTCGTACGCAGTATTTT. This encodes CASSQQGTGRTQYF.

A few counts support this clone. The chain carries TRBV27 and TRBJ1-6; no definite D call. Trimming left V 3 bases short and J 5 bases short, with 5 bases between. Germline CDR1 reads MNHEY; CDR2 reads SMNVEV (reference sequence). This CDR3 is built from 13 residues. The CDR3 DNA reads as TGTGCCAGCAGTTTTAGAAATAATTCACCCCTCCACTTT. This codes for CASSFRNNSPLHF.

This clone appeared a few times. V is TRBV19 and J is TRBJ1-1; a weak D match, TRBD1 (6 bases). This CDR3 region has 16 residues. The V end lost 3 bases, the J end lost 6 bases, and 20 bases lay between the germline ends. Germline CDR1 reads LNHDA; CDR2 reads SQIVND (reference sequence). CDR3: CASSIPRGGGKAEAFF. The CDR3 DNA follows: TGTGCCAGTAGTATCCCCCGGGGAGGGGGGAAGGCTGAAGCTTTCTTT.

The gene calls are TRBV7-9 and TRBJ2-5; 11 nucleotides agree with TRBD2. Germline loops: CDR1 SEHNR, CDR2 FQNEAQ (reference sequence). This CDR3 contains 17 residues. The junction had 9 bases not matched to a gene; V was cut back by 3 bases and J by 3 bases. The CDR3 spells CASSFLGSGRVEETQYF. The CDR3 bases are TGTGCCAGCAGCTTCTTAGGTAGCGGGAGGGTCGAAGAGACCCAGTACTTC. The full variable domain, completed using reference TRBV7-9 and TRBJ2-5, is DTGVSQNPRHKITKRGQNVTFRCDPISEHNRLYWYRQTLGQGPEFLTYFQNEAQLEKSRLLSDRFSAERPKGSFSTLEIQRTEQGDSAMYLCASSFLGSGRVEETQYFGPGTRLLVL.

The chain recombines TRBV9 with TRBJ2-1; 9 nucleotides match TRBD2. The trim removed 0 bases at V and 8 bases at J, leaving 9 bases unmatched. The CDR3 totals 16 residues. CDR1 and CDR2 (germline): SGDLS, YYNGEE. The CDR3 bases are TGTGCCAGCAGCGTAGCTGTGGGGCTAGCGGGATATGAGCAGTTCTTC. Protein sequence: CASSVAVGLAGYEQFF.

This chain connects TRBV7-3 to TRBJ2-5, with 11 bases fitting TRBD2. There are 15 residues in the CDR3. The germline gives CDR1 SGHTA, CDR2 FQGTGA. Trimming at V came to 5 bases and at J to 4 bases, leaving 6 bases not matched to a gene. The CDR3: CASSQTGLAVETQYF. CDR3 sequence (DNA): TGTGCCAGCAGCCAAACGGGACTAGCGGTAGAGACCCAGTACTTC.

V is TRBV7-6 and J is TRBJ1-1, with D perhaps TRBD1 (5 bases). The CDR3 extends over 17 amino acids. CDR1 is SGHVS, CDR2 FNYEAQ, per germline. Trimming pared 1 base from V and 0 bases from J, leaving 15 bases between. This chain's CDR3 is CASSLGGRQTMNTEAFF. The CDR3 DNA reads TGTGCCAGCAGCTTAGGGGGAAGACAGACCATGAACACTGAAGCTTTCTTT.

The chain is built from TRBV7-4 and TRBJ2-1, with 8 bases fitting TRBD1. V was pared by 2 bases and J by 7 bases, with 10 bases of the junction left unmatched. Germline CDR1 is SGHVT and CDR2 is SQSDAQ. CDR3 length: 16 amino acids. The CDR3 nucleotides are TGTGCCAGCAGCTTAACCGGGACAGGAGAGAAGAATGAGCAGTTCTTC. It encodes CASSLTGTGEKNEQFF.

This clone was detected only a few times. DNA for the CDR3: TGTGCCAGCAGTCCCCATAGCGGGGGGTTTTACGATGAGCAGTTCTTC. Its translation: CASSPHSGGFYDEQFF. The V call is TRBV6-6, the J call TRBJ2-1; 10 bases are a match to TRBD2. Germline CDR1 MNHNY, CDR2 SVGAGI (reference sequence). With V trimmed by 5 bases and J by 8 bases, 12 bases remained unmatched. The CDR3 runs to 16 residues.

V is TRBV19 and J is TRBJ2-3, with 10 bases lining up with TRBD1. With 2 bases clipped from V and 4 bases from J, the junction kept 3 bases outside the gene matches. This CDR3 contains 15 residues. The V gene's germline CDR1 is LNHDA and CDR2 SQIVND (reference sequence). CDR3 residues: CASSIFGQGADTQYF. CDR3 sequence (DNA): TGTGCCAGTAGTATATTTGGACAGGGGGCAGATACGCAGTATTTT.